This TCR beta chain was obtained from a study of T cell repertoires in cytomegalovirus infection. Germline lookup yields CDR1 DFQATT and CDR2 SNEGSKA (reference sequence). With V trimmed by 1 base and J by 2 bases, 8 bases remained unmatched. The CDR3 spans 17 residues. TCRdb reprocessed the reads with MiXCR, giving one entry per CDR3 protein. The table has about 490,000 distinct CDR3 sequences, approximately 17% seen once. This sequence originates from a human donor in good health (CMV status not recorded). Some clones in this sample may be carry-over from other donors' samples. This rearrangement joins TRBV20-1 to TRBJ2-1; 10 nucleotides agree with TRBD2. The material sequenced was CD8+ T cells from PBMCs. The CDR3: CSARGELAGRAYNEQFF. The CDR3 nucleotides are TGCAGTGCTAGAGGGGAACTAGCGGGGCGCGCCTACAATGAGCAGTTCTTC.